The T cell receptor beta chain described here comes from a study of blood T cell repertoires in COVID-19. Looking at the study overall: T cells, B-cell-depleted T cells, or PBMCs provided the cDNA or gDNA that served as material.

Sequencing was performed with immunoSEQ multiplex PCR; in TCRdb, only in-frame clones are kept and a portion is missing. The sample holds about 310,000 clones, nearly 90% seen once. Trimming removed 6 bases at V and 4 bases at J, with 12 bases between. The germline CDR1 and CDR2 sequences are LNHDA and SQIVND (reference sequence). There are 13 residues in the CDR3. This study enrolled people aged roughly 18 to 90 from about two dozen US geographic areas. Sequencing was performed on PBMCs or T cells enriched from blood (not recorded which). V usage is TRBV19 and J usage is TRBJ1-1; D possibly corresponds to TRBD1 (6 bases). This TCR was recovered from a woman between 18 and 29 years old with acute COVID-19. The CDR3 protein is CASRRNRVTEAFF. The CDR3 nucleotides read TGTGCCAGTAGGCGAAACAGGGTCACTGAAGCTTTCTTT.